Listed below are T cell receptor beta chains from one sample, sequenced in a study of early T cells in non-severe SARS-CoV-2 infection. TCRdb independently ran MiXCR on the 5' RACE reads; one entry per CDR3 protein. The sample consists of 98,000 or so distinct CDR3 sequences, roughly 12% of them appearing once. The sequenced sample consisted of whole blood. Every receptor here comes from an adult who was a healthcare worker with PCR-confirmed SARS-CoV-2 infection or an uninfected control (not recorded which). The conserved cysteine and the conserved F or W are not part of the CDR3 here. Each record gives: V gene, D gene, clone size, CDR3 protein. A D gene is named only where the DNA matches it firmly. Size is omitted from some rows. Given values are once, few, many or a class for expanded clones.

>TRBV20-1|.|few
SVQGDTQY
>TRBV2|TRBD1|many
ASSPGTGREQY
>TRBV5-1|.|many
ASTLGGLTNEKLF
>TRBV2|.|.
ASGVAGYT
>TRBV11-3|TRBD1|many
ASSFGQGVMAGANVLT
>TRBV7-2|TRBD2|.
ASSGTSGSNQETQY
>TRBV5-1|.|many
ASSPVPSTDTQY
>TRBV20-1|.|few
SGAADSTDTQY
>TRBV18|.|many
ASSPRGAEEETQY
>TRBV11-3|TRBD2|.
ASSPQGGAGGRDTQY